This T cell receptor beta chain was profiled in a study of blood T cell repertoires in COVID-19. Study context: The United States, Italy and Spain provided the acute and convalescent COVID-19 samples. PBMCs, B-cell-depleted T cells, or T cells provided the cDNA or gDNA that made up the material.

The trim removed 6 bases at V and 9 bases at J, leaving 0 bases unmatched. CDR1 and CDR2 from the germline V gene are SNHLY and FYNNEI. The CDR3 is 12 residues long. Methods used by the authors: Estimates of nucleated cell counts were drawn from the amplification of reference gene primers. TCRdb's table, derived via immunoSEQ multiplex PCR, lists solely in-frame clones and lacks some. The V and J calls and clone size were taken over from that table, and D and trimming were inferred from the DNA. The sample has over 30,000 clones, approximately 81% seen once. The specimen sequenced was peripheral blood. This sequence joins TRBV2 and TRBJ1-6; 9 bases are shared with TRBD1. This clonotype was sampled from a man aged 80 or over with active or convalescent COVID-19. CDR3: CASRDRGSPLHF. CDR3 bases: TGTGCCAGCAGGGACAGGGGTTCACCCCTCCACTTT.